The rows below give T cell receptor beta chains drawn from one sample of a study of blood T cell repertoires in COVID-19. Profiling relied on immunoSEQ multiplex PCR, and the TCRdb table lists in-frame clones only, not all of them. The sample shows around 620,000 clones, about nine tenths of them seen only once. Sequencing was performed on peripheral blood. The receptors were sampled from a woman aged 18-29 years with acute or convalescent COVID-19. Both conserved end residues are part of each CDR3. Each record gives: D gene, clone size, V gene, J gene, CDR3 DNA, CDR3 protein. A D gene is named only where the DNA matches it firmly. Rows give clone size only sometimes, using once, few, many, or a class for an expanded clone.

-	-	TRBV4-1	TRBJ1-4	TGCGCCAGCAGGACTTCTTTCATAAATGAAAAACTGTTTTTT	CASRTSFINEKLFF
-	-	TRBV28	TRBJ1-2	TGTGCCAGCAGGCCCCAGGGGCGAAGCTATGGCTACACCTTC	CASRPQGRSYGYTF
TRBD1	-	TRBV5-8	TRBJ1-5	TGTGCCAGCAGCCAACCCCGAGACAGGGGAGAGGAGCCCCAGCATTTT	CASSQPRDRGEEPQHF
-	-	TRBV9	TRBJ2-7	TGTGCCAGCAGCGTAGCTACGACAGACTACGAGCAGTACTTC	CASSVATTDYEQYF
-	-	TRBV30	TRBJ1-5	TGTGCCTGGAGTTCCCTGGGAGGTCAGCCCCAGCATTTT	CAWSSLGGQPQHF
-	-	TRBV12-5	TRBJ1-1	TGTGCTAGTGTCCTTGGCACGAACACTGAAGCTTTCTTT	CASVLGTNTEAFF
TRBD1	-	TRBV5-1	TRBJ2-2	TGCGCCAGCAGCTTTACAGGGGGCAACGGGGAGCTGTTTTTT	CASSFTGGNGELFF
TRBD2	-	TRBV4-2	TRBJ2-3	TGTGCCAGCAGCCATGCCCCCCGGACTAGCCATTTT	CASSHAPRTSHF
TRBD1	-	TRBV5-1	TRBJ2-2	TGCGCCAGCAGCTTTCAACAGGGGAGCACCGGGGAGCTGTTTTTT	CASSFQQGSTGELFF
-	-	TRBV30	TRBJ1-6	TGTGCCTGGAGTGTAAGGGACACCAATTCACCCCTCCACTTT	CAWSVRDTNSPLHF
-	-	TRBV7-2	TRBJ2-7	TGTGCCAGCAGCTCAGTGACGTCCGGGAAGCCCTACGAGCAGTACTTC	CASSSVTSGKPYEQYF
-	-	TRBV30	TRBJ1-2	TGTGCCTGGAGTGGTTCCCACGTTTTTTGGGAGGGCTACACCTTC	CAWSGSHVFWEGYTF
-	-	TRBV9	TRBJ2-6	TGTGCCAGCAGCCCATACAACTCACAGGGATCTGGGGCCAACGTCCTGACTTTC	CASSPYNSQGSGANVLTF
TRBD1	-	TRBV7-9	TRBJ1-4	TGTGCCAGCAGCATCGACAGGGCAACTAATGAAAAACTGTTTTTT	CASSIDRATNEKLFF
-	-	TRBV14	TRBJ1-1	TGTGCCAGCAGCCGAACACAGGGCGGGTACACTGAAGCTTTCTTT	CASSRTQGGYTEAFF
TRBD1	-	TRBV5-5	TRBJ1-1	TGTGCCAGCAGCTTGGGCACAGGGGGCTTTTACACTGAAGCTTTCTTT	CASSLGTGGFYTEAFF
TRBD1	-	TRBV2	TRBJ1-5	TGTGCCAGCAGTGAATTCAGTATCGGGACAGGGATCGAGCCCCAGCATTTT	CASSEFSIGTGIEPQHF
TRBD1	-	TRBV5-4	TRBJ1-4	TGTGCCAGCAGCAGCCGACAGGGTTTAAGCGAAAAACTGTTTTTT	CASSSRQGLSEKLFF
-	-	TRBV12-3/TRBV12-4	TRBJ1-5	TGTGCCAGCAGTTTAAATCTACAGCCCCAGCATTTT	CASSLNLQPQHF
TRBD1	-	TRBV18	TRBJ1-5	TGTGCCAGCTCACCAGCGGGACAGGTAAATCAGCCCCAGCATTTT	CASSPAGQVNQPQHF
TRBD1	-	TRBV28	TRBJ2-7	TGTGCCAGCAGTTTTACAGGACAGGGACGGACCCCTGGGAGCTCCTACGAGCAGTACTTC	CASSFTGQGRTPGSSYEQYF
-	-	TRBV4-1	TRBJ2-7	TGCGCCAGCAGCCAAGCGGTGGGGAAGGGACACTACGAGCAGTACTTC	CASSQAVGKGHYEQYF
-	-	TRBV6-5	TRBJ2-7	TGTGCCAGCTTTGACGGGATCTACCAGTACTTC	CASFDGIYQYF
TRBD1	-	TRBV23-1	TRBJ2-7	TGCGCCAGCAGTCAGCTCTGGGACAGGGGCTCCTACGAGCAGTACTTC	CASSQLWDRGSYEQYF
TRBD1	-	TRBV12-5	TRBJ2-7	TGTGCTAGTGGTTTTCATCTCCGGGACAGGGCTGGCGAGCAGTACTTC	CASGFHLRDRAGEQYF
TRBD1	-	TRBV7-2	TRBJ1-5	TGTGCCAGCAGCCAGATAGAGGGACAGGGCGCCAATCAGCCCCAGCATTTT	CASSQIEGQGANQPQHF
TRBD1	-	TRBV3-1/TRBV3-2	TRBJ2-3	TGTGCCAGCAGCCAAGGGGGACAGGGTGAGGATACGCAGTATTTT	CASSQGGQGEDTQYF
-	-	TRBV27	TRBJ1-4	TGTGCCAGTCAACCGCGTTTTGGGCCGCTATTACCAACTAATGAAAAACTGTTTTTT	CASQPRFGPLLPTNEKLFF
-	once	TRBV7-2	TRBJ1-1	TGTGCCAGCACCCCCTGGGCTCTCAGGGGGAACACTGAAGCTTTCTTT	CASTPWALRGNTEAFF
-	-	TRBV4-2	TRBJ1-4	TGTGCCAGCAGCTCTCTCCAAGGAGAAGATGAAAAACTGTTTTTT	CASSSLQGEDEKLFF